The clone carrying this T cell receptor beta chain came up many times. The sample belongs to a study of regulatory T cells in long-lasting Graves disease. The TCR beta library used iRepertoire HTBI primers with Arm-PCR amplification of CDR3. TCRdb re-called the multiplex PCR reads through MiXCR, storing one row per CDR3 protein. The sample has 350,000 to 450,000 distinct CDR3 sequences; over 15% are singletons. CDR1 is SNHLY, CDR2 FYNNEI, per germline. The V and J ends lost 11 bases and 5 bases respectively, with 18 bases between them. CDR3 length: 14 amino acids. Time point reported: newly diagnosed GD, antithyroid drugs for less than 3 months. Isolated PBMC RNA provided the starting material for the TCR library. The same data also contributed to another study, on T cells in Graves' hyperthyroidism and ophthalmopathy.

Sequenced here: peripheral blood mononuclear cells (PBMCs), sampled at new diagnosis, from a patient treated with antithyroid drugs. This sequence was found in a man in his forties with Graves disease. V is TRBV2 and J is TRBJ2-2, with unresolved D. DNA of the CDR3: TGTGCCCGCAACCGGGCCGACCGGACCGGGGAGCTGTTTTTT. This codes for CARNRADRTGELFF.